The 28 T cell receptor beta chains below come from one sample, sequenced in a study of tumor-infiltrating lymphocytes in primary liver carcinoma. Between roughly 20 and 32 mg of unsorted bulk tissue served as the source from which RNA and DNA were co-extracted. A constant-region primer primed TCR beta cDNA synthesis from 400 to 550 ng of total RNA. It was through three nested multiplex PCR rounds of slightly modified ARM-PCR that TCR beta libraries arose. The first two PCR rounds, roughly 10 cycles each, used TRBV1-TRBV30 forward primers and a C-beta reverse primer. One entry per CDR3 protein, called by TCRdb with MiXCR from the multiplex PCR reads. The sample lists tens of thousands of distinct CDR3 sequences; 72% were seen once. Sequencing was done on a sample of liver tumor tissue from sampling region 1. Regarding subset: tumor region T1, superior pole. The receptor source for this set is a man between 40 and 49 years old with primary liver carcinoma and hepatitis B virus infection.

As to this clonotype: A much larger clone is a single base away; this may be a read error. CDR3 in amino acids: CASSPGQGEKLLF. CDR3 in DNA: TGTGCCAGCTCACCGGGACAGGGTGAAAAACTGCTTTTT. The gene calls are TRBV18 and TRBJ1-4; TRBD1 agrees at 9 bases. This CDR3 is built from 13 residues. Germline V lookup: CDR1 KGHSH, CDR2 LQKENI.

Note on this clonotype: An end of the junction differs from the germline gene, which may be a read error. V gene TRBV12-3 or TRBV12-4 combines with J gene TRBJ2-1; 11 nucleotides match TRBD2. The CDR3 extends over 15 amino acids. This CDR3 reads CARIPGTSGPNEKFF. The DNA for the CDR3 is TGTGCCAGGATCCCCGGGACTAGCGGCCCCAATGAGAAGTTCTTC.

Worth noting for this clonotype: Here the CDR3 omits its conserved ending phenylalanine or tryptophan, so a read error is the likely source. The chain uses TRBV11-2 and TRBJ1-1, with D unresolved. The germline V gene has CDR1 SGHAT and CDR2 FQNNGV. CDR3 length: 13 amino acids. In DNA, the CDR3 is TGTGCCAACAGCCTAGGAGGGAACACTGAAGCTTTCCTT. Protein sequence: CANSLGGNTEAFL.

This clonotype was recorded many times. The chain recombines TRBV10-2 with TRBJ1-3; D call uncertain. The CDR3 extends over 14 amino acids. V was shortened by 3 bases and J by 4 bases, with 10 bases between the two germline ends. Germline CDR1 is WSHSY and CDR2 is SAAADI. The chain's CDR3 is CASSEAGVGNTIYF. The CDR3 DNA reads TGCGCCAGCAGTGAAGCGGGTGTCGGAAACACCATATATTTT.

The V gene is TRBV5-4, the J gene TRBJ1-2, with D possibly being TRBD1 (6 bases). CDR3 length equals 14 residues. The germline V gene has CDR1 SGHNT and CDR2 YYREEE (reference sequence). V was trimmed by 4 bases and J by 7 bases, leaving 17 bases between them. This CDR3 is CASSIRGGLGGYTF. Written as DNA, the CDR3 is TGTGCCAGCAGCATACGGGGGGGCCTTGGTGGCTACACCTTC.

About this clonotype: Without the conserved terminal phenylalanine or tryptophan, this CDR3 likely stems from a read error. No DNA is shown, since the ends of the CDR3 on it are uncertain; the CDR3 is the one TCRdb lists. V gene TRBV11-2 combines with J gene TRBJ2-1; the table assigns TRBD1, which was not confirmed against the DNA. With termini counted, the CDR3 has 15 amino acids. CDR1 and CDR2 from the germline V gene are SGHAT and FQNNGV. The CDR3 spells CASVLVDLRGHERFS.

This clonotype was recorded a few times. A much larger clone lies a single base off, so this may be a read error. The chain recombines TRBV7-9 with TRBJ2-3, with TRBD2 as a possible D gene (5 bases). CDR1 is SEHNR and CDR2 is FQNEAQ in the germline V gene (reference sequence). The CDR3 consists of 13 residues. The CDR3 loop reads CTSSLGVADTQYF. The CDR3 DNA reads TGTACCAGCAGCTTAGGAGTAGCGGATACGCAGTATTTT.

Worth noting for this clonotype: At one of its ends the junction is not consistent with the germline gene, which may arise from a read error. Here the CDR3 reads CSLERQDRGHNEQFF. In DNA, the CDR3 is TGCAGCCTTGAGCGCCAGGACAGGGGTCACAATGAGCAGTTCTTC. The J gene is TRBJ2-1, the V gene TRBV29-1; 9 positions match TRBD1. This CDR3 contains 15 residues. Germline CDR1 is SQVTM and CDR2 is ANQGSEA.

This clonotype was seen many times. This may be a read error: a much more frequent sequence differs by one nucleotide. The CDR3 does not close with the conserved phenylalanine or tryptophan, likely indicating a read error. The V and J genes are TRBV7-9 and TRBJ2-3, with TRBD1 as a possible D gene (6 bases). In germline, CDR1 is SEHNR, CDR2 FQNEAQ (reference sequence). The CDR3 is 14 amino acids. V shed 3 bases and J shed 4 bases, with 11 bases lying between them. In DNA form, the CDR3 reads TGTGCCAGCAGCTTGAACAGGGTGCCAGATACGCAGTATCTT. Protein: CASSLNRVPDTQYL.

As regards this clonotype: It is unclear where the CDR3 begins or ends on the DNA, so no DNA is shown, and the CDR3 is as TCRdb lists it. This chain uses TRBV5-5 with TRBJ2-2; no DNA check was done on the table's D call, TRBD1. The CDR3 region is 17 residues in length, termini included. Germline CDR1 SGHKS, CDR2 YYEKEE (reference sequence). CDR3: CASSLGFGGGTSGELFF.

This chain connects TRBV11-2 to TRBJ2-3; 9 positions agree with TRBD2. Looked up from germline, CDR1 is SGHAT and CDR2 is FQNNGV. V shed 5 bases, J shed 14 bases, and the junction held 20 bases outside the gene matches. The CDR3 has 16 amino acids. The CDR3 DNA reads TGTGCCAGCAGCCCCCCGACTAGCGGCAGCACAAATACGTGGTATTTT. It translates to CASSPPTSGSTNTWYF.

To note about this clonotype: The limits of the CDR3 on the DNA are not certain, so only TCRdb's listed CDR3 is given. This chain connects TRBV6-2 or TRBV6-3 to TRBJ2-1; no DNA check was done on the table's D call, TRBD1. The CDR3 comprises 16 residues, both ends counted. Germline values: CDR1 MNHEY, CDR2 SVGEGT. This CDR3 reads CASGYWGRGSYNGHFF.

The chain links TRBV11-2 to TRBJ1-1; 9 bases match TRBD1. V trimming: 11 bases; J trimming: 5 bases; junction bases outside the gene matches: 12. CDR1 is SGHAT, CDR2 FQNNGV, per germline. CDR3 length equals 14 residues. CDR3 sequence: CADTKDRGLTEAFF. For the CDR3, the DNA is TGTGCCGACACCAAGGACAGGGGACTGACTGAAGCTTTCTTT.

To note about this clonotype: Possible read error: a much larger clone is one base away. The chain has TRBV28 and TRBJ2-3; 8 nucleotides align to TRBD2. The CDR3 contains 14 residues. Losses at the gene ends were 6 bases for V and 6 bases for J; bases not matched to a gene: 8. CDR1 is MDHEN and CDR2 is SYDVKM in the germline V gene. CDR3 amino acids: CASSLSGIDDTQYF. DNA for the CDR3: TGTGCCAGCAGCCTTAGCGGGATTGACGATACGCAGTATTTT.

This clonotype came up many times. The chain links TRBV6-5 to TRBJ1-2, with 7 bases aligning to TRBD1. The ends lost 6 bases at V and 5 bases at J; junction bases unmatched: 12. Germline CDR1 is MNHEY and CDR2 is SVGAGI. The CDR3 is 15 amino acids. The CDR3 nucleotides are TGTGCCAGCAGACCCTCCCGGGACAGAGATTATGGCTACACCTTC. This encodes CASRPSRDRDYGYTF.

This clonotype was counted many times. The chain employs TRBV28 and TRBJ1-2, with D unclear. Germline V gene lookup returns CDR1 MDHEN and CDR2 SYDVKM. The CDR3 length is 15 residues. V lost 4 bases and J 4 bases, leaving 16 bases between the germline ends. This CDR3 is CASSSVDKGSYGYTF. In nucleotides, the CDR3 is TGTGCCAGCAGTTCGGTCGACAAGGGTTCCTATGGCTACACCTTC.

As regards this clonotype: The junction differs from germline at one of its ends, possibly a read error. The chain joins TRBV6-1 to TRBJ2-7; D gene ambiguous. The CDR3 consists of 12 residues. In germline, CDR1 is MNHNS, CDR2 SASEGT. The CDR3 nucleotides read TGTGCCAGCAGTGGACCCTCCCACGAGCAGCACTTC. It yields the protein CASSGPSHEQHF.

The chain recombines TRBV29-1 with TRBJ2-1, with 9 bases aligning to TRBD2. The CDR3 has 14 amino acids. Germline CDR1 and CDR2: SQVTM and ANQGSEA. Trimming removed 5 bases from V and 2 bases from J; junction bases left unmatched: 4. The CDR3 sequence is CSVRLADTYNEQFF. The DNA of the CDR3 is TGCAGCGTTCGACTAGCGGACACCTACAATGAGCAGTTCTTC.

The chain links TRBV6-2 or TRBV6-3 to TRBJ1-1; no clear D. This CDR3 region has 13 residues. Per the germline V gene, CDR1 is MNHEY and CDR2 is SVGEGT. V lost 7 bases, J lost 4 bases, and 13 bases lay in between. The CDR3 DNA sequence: TGTGCCAGCACCTCAGCAGAGGGCACTGAAGCTTTCTTT. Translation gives CASTSAEGTEAFF.

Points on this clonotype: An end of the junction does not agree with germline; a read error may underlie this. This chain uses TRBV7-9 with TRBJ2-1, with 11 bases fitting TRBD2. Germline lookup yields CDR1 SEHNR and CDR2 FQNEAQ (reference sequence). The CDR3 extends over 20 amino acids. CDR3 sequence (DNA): TGTACCAGCAGCTTAGCGCCGGGGACTAGCGGTAGCAGTTCCTACAATGAGCAGTTCTTC. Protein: CTSSLAPGTSGSSSYNEQFF.

The CDR3 nucleotides are TGTGACGGCAGTCGGGACTACAGGGATGAGCAGTTCTTC. Its protein is CDGSRDYRDEQFF. The rearrangement joins TRBV12-3 or TRBV12-4 to TRBJ2-1, with D maybe TRBD2 (7 bases). This CDR3 is built from 13 residues.

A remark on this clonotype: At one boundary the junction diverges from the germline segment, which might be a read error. The CDR3 bases are TGTGCCAGCAGTCCCCAGGCAGGGAAGAGAGAGACCCAATACTTC. Protein product: CASSPQAGKRETQYF. This rearrangement joins TRBV7-8 to TRBJ2-5, with D maybe TRBD1 (5 bases). This CDR3 is built from 15 residues. CDR1 and CDR2 (germline): SGHVS, FQNEAQ. The full variable domain, its missing parts supplied by reference TRBV7-8 and TRBJ2-5, is GAGVSQSPRYKVAKRGQDVALRCDPISGHVSLFWYQQALGQGPEFLTYFQNEAQLDKSGLPSDRFFAERPEGSVSTLKIQRTQQEDSAVYLCASSPQAGKRETQYFGPGTRLLVL.

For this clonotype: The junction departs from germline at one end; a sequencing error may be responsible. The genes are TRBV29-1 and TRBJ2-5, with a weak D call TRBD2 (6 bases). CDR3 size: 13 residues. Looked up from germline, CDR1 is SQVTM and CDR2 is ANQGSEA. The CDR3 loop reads CNVGRRAAETQHF. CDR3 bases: TGTAACGTTGGTCGGAGGGCCGCTGAGACCCAGCACTTC.

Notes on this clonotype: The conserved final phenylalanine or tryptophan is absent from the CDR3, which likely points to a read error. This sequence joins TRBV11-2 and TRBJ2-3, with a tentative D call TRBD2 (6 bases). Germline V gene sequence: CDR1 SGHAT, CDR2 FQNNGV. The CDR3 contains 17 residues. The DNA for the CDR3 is TGTGCCAGCAGCTTAGCCGGCGCGGGGTCGGGTGAAGATACACAGTATCTT. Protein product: CASSLAGAGSGEDTQYL.

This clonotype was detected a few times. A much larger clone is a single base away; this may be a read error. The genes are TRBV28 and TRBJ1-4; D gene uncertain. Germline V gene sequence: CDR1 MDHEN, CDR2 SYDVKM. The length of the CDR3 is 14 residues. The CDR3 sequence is CVSLDRASTGKLFF. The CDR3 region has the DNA TGTGTCAGCCTCGACCGGGCCTCAACCGGGAAACTGTTTTTT. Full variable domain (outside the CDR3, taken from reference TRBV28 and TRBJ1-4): DVKVTQSSRYLVKRTGEKVFLECVQDMDHENMFWYRQDPGLGLRLIYFSYDVKMKEKGDIPEGYSVSREKKERFSLILESASTNQTSMYLCVSLDRASTGKLFFGSGTQLSVL.

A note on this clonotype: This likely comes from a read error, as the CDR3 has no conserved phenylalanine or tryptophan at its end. CDR3 sequence: CASSQDHYYNEQFL. In nucleotides, the CDR3 is TGTGCGAGCAGCCAAGATCACTACTACAATGAACAGTTCTTG. V gene TRBV14 combines with J gene TRBJ2-1; D is uncertain. There are 14 residues in the CDR3. Germline V gene sequence: CDR1 SGHDN, CDR2 FVKESK.

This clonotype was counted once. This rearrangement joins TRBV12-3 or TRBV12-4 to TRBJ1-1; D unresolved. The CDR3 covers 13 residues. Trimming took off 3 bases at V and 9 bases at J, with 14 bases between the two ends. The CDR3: CASSFGSGTKAFF. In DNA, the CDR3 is TGTGCCAGCAGTTTTGGGTCGGGTACCAAAGCTTTCTTT.

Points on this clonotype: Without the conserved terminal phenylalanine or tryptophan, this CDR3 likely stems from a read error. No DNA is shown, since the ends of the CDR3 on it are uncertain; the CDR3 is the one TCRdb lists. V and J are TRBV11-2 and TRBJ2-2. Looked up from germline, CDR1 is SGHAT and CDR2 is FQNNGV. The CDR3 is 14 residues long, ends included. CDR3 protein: CASSSSPNTGELSS.